Below, 12 T cell receptor beta chains from the same sample are listed, as sequenced in a study of T cell responses to AZD1222 COVID-19 vaccine. The method was immunoSEQ multiplex PCR; TCRdb's version includes in-frame clones alone and lacks a portion of them. The table includes 150,000 to 200,000 clones, 94% detected once. Specimen: peripheral blood, collected on day 0 of AZD1222 vaccination. The receptors come from an adult in good health.

V and J are TRBV19 and TRBJ1-1, with D unclear. The ends were cut back, 7 bases at V and 1 base at J, with 10 bases in the middle. Germline CDR1 reads LNHDA; CDR2 reads SQIVND (reference sequence). The CDR3 contains 13 residues. CDR3 coding DNA: TGTGCCAGTACGGCGGGATCGAACACTGAAGCTTTCTTT. It codes for CASTAGSNTEAFF.

V usage is TRBV24-1 and J usage is TRBJ1-5; maybe TRBD1 (6 bases). The CDR3 totals 16 residues. Germline loops: CDR1 KGHDR, CDR2 SFDVKD. Trimming stripped 0 bases from V and 4 bases from J, with 12 bases between. The CDR3 reads CATSDLKGGWNQPQHF. In DNA, the CDR3 is TGTGCCACCAGTGATTTGAAAGGGGGATGGAATCAGCCCCAGCATTTT.

This sequence joins TRBV12-5 and TRBJ2-5; 7 bases match TRBD1. This CDR3 is 16 amino acids long. CDR1 and CDR2 from the germline V gene are LGHNT and FRNRAP. J was trimmed by 2 bases and V by 1 base; bases with no gene match: 7. The chain's CDR3 is CASGLGQQGTQETQYF. CDR3 nucleotides: TGTGCTAGTGGTTTGGGCCAACAGGGGACGCAAGAGACCCAGTACTTC.

Remarks on this clone: At one end, the junction sequence differs from germline, possibly due to a read error. The chain combines TRBV6-1 with TRBJ1-2, with a weak D call TRBD1 (6 bases). The germline V gene has CDR1 MNHNS and CDR2 SASEGT. This CDR3 spans 13 amino acids. The CDR3 loop is CASSEGGGHGYTF. For the CDR3, the DNA is TGTGCCAGCAGCGAAGGCGGGGGGCATGGCTACACCTTC.

The DNA of the CDR3 is TGCAGTGCTAGTCCACGGGCTAGCGAGAGTACGCAGTATTTT. This encodes CSASPRASESTQYF. V and J are TRBV20-1 and TRBJ2-3, with D possibly matching TRBD2 (6 bases). This CDR3 is built from 14 residues. Germline V gene sequence: CDR1 DFQATT, CDR2 SNEGSKA (reference sequence). Between the trimmed V and J ends, which lost 3 bases and 8 bases, there was a span of 18 bases.

The chain carries TRBV28 and TRBJ1-5, with D uncertain. Between the trimmed V and J ends, which lost 2 bases and 2 bases, there was a span of 10 bases. The length of the CDR3 is 15 residues. Germline V gene data show CDR1 as MDHEN and CDR2 as SYDVKM. This CDR3 is CASSLRGRGNQPQHF. The CDR3 coding sequence is TGTGCCAGCAGTTTACGGGGAAGGGGCAATCAGCCCCAGCATTTT.

The chain has TRBV10-3 and TRBJ1-1, with D maybe TRBD1 (5 bases). There are 14 residues in the CDR3. Germline CDR1 and CDR2: ENHRY and SYGVKD. Deletions cut 2 bases from V and 0 bases from J, with 7 bases between. CDR3 nucleotides: TGTGCCATCAGTGAGGGGGGAATGAACACTGAAGCTTTCTTT. Residues: CAISEGGMNTEAFF.

The chain recombines TRBV6-4 with TRBJ2-1; the D is unclear. Germline loops: CDR1 MRHNA, CDR2 SNTAGT. CDR3 length: 16 residues. Trimming took off 0 bases at V and 6 bases at J, with 15 bases between the two ends. CDR3 DNA sequence: TGTGCCAGCAGTGACTCGTACGGTCAGGCCCGCAATGAGCAGTTCTTC. Translated, it gives CASSDSYGQARNEQFF.

The rearrangement uses TRBV6-5 and TRBJ2-1; D is possibly TRBD1 (6 bases). CDR1 is MNHEY and CDR2 is SVGAGI in the germline V gene. The CDR3 is 16 residues long. Trimming pared 0 bases from V and 6 bases from J, leaving 15 bases between. CDR3 loop: CASSYSNRVDTNEQFF. The DNA of the CDR3 is TGTGCCAGCAGTTACTCGAACAGGGTGGACACCAATGAGCAGTTCTTC.

CDR3 coding DNA: TGCGCCAGCAGTTGGGGGAGGCAGTTCACAGATACGCAGTATTTT. Protein sequence: CASSWGRQFTDTQYF. V usage is TRBV5-1 and J usage is TRBJ2-3; D perhaps matches TRBD2 (6 bases). V lost 5 bases to trimming and J lost 2 bases, with 15 bases between them. This CDR3 has 15 residues. In germline, CDR1 is SGHRS, CDR2 YFSETQ.

The genes are TRBV27 and TRBJ2-7; D tentatively reads TRBD1 or TRBD2 (5 bases each). From germline, CDR1 is MNHEY and CDR2 SMNVEV (reference sequence). V dropped 3 bases and J dropped 7 bases, with 13 bases sitting between them. The CDR3 covers 13 residues. The CDR3 protein is CASSFDSGEEQYF. The DNA of the CDR3 is TGTGCCAGCAGTTTTGACAGTGGGGAGGAGCAGTACTTC.

DNA of the CDR3: TGTGCCACCAGTGTAAGCTCGGGGGCGAATACGCAGTATTTT. As protein: CATSVSSGANTQYF. The V gene is TRBV24-1, the J gene TRBJ2-3, with D perhaps matching TRBD1 or TRBD2 (6 bases each). The V gene's germline CDR1 is KGHDR and CDR2 SFDVKD. Trimming shortened V by 5 bases and J by 7 bases, and 15 bases separated the two germline ends. The CDR3 runs 14 residues.